Listed below are T cell receptor beta chains from one sample, sequenced in a study of blood T cell repertoires in COVID-19. Produced via immunoSEQ multiplex PCR; TCRdb's table is partial and in-frame only. The sample includes about 260,000 clones, 88% of them seen just once. Sample: peripheral blood. These TCRs come from a woman in her 70s with COVID-19, enrolled during active disease. The CDR3 runs from the conserved cysteine through the conserved F or W. D genes are given only for firm matches. Rows may omit the clone size; those that give it use once, few, many or a size class.

CDR3	DNA	length	D	J	V	size
CASRGQGWTEAFF	TGTGCCAGCCGTGGGCAGGGCTGGACTGAAGCTTTCTTT	13	NA	TRBJ1-1	TRBV28	NA
CASRRWASEGETQYF	TGTGCCAGTAGGAGGTGGGCTAGCGAGGGAGAGACCCAGTACTTC	15	NA	TRBJ2-5	TRBV19	NA
CASSLAAGTSVPYEQYF	TGTGCCAGCAGCTTAGCCGCCGGGACTAGCGTACCCTACGAGCAGTACTTC	17	TRBD2	TRBJ2-7	TRBV7-8	NA
CASSRAALAGVSYEQYF	TGTGCCAGCAGCCGCGCCGCCCTAGCGGGAGTGTCCTACGAGCAGTACTTC	17	TRBD2	TRBJ2-7	TRBV28	once
CASSTRGTGGFLAGELFF	TGTGCCAGCAGTACGCGAGGGACAGGGGGCTTTCTGGCCGGGGAGCTGTTTTTT	18	TRBD1	TRBJ2-2	TRBV28	NA
CASSYSRTGSTEAFF	TGTGCCAGCAGTTACTCAAGGACAGGGAGTACTGAAGCTTTCTTT	15	TRBD1	TRBJ1-1	TRBV6-5	once
CASSLTGMETQYF	TGCGCCAGCAGCTTAACAGGGATGGAGACCCAGTACTTC	13	NA	TRBJ2-5	TRBV5-1	NA
CASRQRQGTGTEAFF	TGTGCCAGCAGACAACGACAGGGGACGGGGACTGAAGCTTTCTTT	15	TRBD1	TRBJ1-1	TRBV6-5	NA
CASRGGTDTQYF	TGTGCCAGTCGGGGGGGCACAGATACGCAGTATTTT	12	TRBD2	TRBJ2-3	TRBV6-5	NA
CAISEFEDTQYF	TGTGCCATCAGTGAGTTCGAGGATACGCAGTATTTT	12	NA	TRBJ2-3	TRBV10-3	NA
CASSQLRARPYGYTF	TGTGCCAGCAGCCAACTCAGGGCCCGACCCTATGGCTACACCTTC	15	NA	TRBJ1-2	TRBV3-1/TRBV3-2	NA
CASSTGSSGNTIYF	TGTGCCAGTTCGACAGGGAGCTCTGGAAACACCATATATTTT	14	TRBD1	TRBJ1-3	TRBV19	NA
CSVHGGATDTQYF	TGCAGCGTGCATGGGGGGGCGACAGATACGCAGTATTTT	13	NA	TRBJ2-3	TRBV29-1	NA
CASRYLGTDNQPQHF	TGTGCCAGCAGATATTTAGGGACTGACAATCAGCCCCAGCATTTT	15	NA	TRBJ1-5	TRBV28	NA
CASSLGTSGRIYEQYF	TGTGCCAGCAGCTTAGGGACTAGCGGGAGAATATACGAGCAGTACTTC	16	TRBD2	TRBJ2-7	TRBV11-2	NA
CASSLVSGRDNEKLFF	TGCGCCAGCAGCTTGGTGTCAGGGCGCGATAATGAAAAACTGTTTTTT	16	NA	TRBJ1-4	TRBV5-1	NA
CASSFPPMSSYNEQFF	TGTGCCAGTAGTTTCCCTCCGATGAGCTCCTACAATGAGCAGTTCTTC	16	NA	TRBJ2-1	TRBV19	NA
CASSLSGRIDNEQFF	TGTGCCAGCAGCTTAAGCGGGAGGATCGACAATGAGCAGTTCTTC	15	TRBD2	TRBJ2-1	TRBV7-3	NA
CAWSILSGNTIYF	TGTGCCTGGAGTATCCTCTCTGGAAACACCATATATTTT	13	NA	TRBJ1-3	TRBV30	NA
CASTGTGGAEKLFF	TGTGCCAGTACCGGGACAGGGGGCGCAGAAAAACTGTTTTTT	14	TRBD1	TRBJ1-4	TRBV19	NA
CASSQPTGRATYEQYF	TGTGCCAGCAGCCAACCGACAGGGCGCGCTACCTACGAGCAGTACTTC	16	TRBD1	TRBJ2-7	TRBV5-5	NA
CAWRGGHPSSYEQYF	TGTGCCTGGAGGGGAGGACACCCGAGCTCCTACGAGCAGTACTTC	15	NA	TRBJ2-7	TRBV30	NA
CASSGQGVNNSPLHF	TGTGCCAGCAGTGGACAGGGGGTAAATAATTCACCCCTCCACTTT	15	TRBD1	TRBJ1-6	TRBV6-6	NA
CASSYSSRGAFQETQYF	TGTGCCAGCAGTTACTCTTCCCGCGGGGCTTTCCAAGAGACCCAGTACTTC	17	NA	TRBJ2-5	TRBV6-2/TRBV6-3	NA
CASSLLGPTGGYTEAFF	TGTGCCAGCAGTTTATTAGGCCCGACAGGAGGATACACTGAAGCTTTCTTT	17	NA	TRBJ1-1	TRBV27	NA
CASRGQGASVGPQHF	TGTGCCAGCAGGGGACAGGGGGCCTCGGTCGGACCCCAGCATTTT	15	TRBD1	TRBJ1-5	TRBV6-5	NA
CASRPAGQGGYGYTF	TGTGCCAGCAGACCCGCCGGACAGGGCGGCTATGGCTACACCTTC	15	TRBD1	TRBJ1-2	TRBV6-4	NA
CASSIGGTSVEQYF	TGTGCCAGTAGTATTGGAGGGACTAGCGTCGAGCAGTACTTC	14	TRBD2	TRBJ2-7	TRBV19	NA
CASSFWTHYGYTF	TGTGCCAGCAGTTTTTGGACACACTATGGCTACACCTTC	13	NA	TRBJ1-2	TRBV28	NA
CASSERGTGGLRNTEAFF	TGTGCCAGCAGTGAAAGAGGGACAGGGGGATTAAGGAACACTGAAGCTTTCTTT	18	TRBD1	TRBJ1-1	TRBV2	few
CASSLTGSVDEQYF	TGTGCCAGCAGCTTAACAGGGTCGGTCGACGAGCAGTACTTC	14	NA	TRBJ2-7	TRBV7-9	NA
CASSFSRGNTEAFF	TGTGCCAGCAGCTTCTCCAGAGGGAACACTGAAGCTTTCTTT	14	NA	TRBJ1-1	TRBV11-1	NA
CASTTGQETQYF	TGTGCCAGCACGACAGGGCAAGAGACCCAGTACTTC	12	TRBD1	TRBJ2-5	TRBV25-1	NA
CASSIGILYNEQFF	TGTGCCAGTAGTATAGGAATACTTTACAATGAGCAGTTCTTC	14	NA	TRBJ2-1	TRBV19	NA
CASSNQQRIYGYTF	TGTGCCAGCAGCAACCAACAGCGGATCTATGGCTACACCTTC	14	NA	TRBJ1-2	TRBV5-6	NA
CASSAQTGPNTQYF	TGCGCCAGCAGCGCCCAGACAGGGCCAAATACGCAGTATTTT	14	TRBD1	TRBJ2-3	TRBV5-1	NA
CASSLSRLAGEQYF	TGTGCCAGCAGTTTATCGAGACTAGCGGGGGAGCAGTATTTT	14	TRBD2	TRBJ2-3	TRBV27	NA
CASSGTGTPNSPLHF	TGTGCCAGCAGCGGCACCGGGACACCAAATTCACCCCTCCACTTT	15	NA	TRBJ1-6	TRBV9	NA
CAWSGGARTPLHF	TGTGCCTGGAGTGGTGGGGCGAGGACACCCCTCCACTTT	13	NA	TRBJ1-6	TRBV30	NA
CASSALTGTSYGYTF	TGCGCCAGCAGTGCATTGACAGGGACGAGCTATGGCTACACCTTC	15	TRBD1	TRBJ1-2	TRBV10-1	NA
CASSITTGSEAFF	TGTGCCAGCAGCATCACAACAGGGTCTGAAGCTTTCTTT	13	NA	TRBJ1-1	TRBV5-4	NA
CASNTQGNNSPLHF	TGTGCCAGCAACACGCAGGGTAATAATTCACCCCTCCACTTT	14	NA	TRBJ1-6	TRBV28	NA
CASRPPGTNQPQHF	TGTGCCAGCAGGCCCCCAGGGACTAATCAGCCCCAGCATTTT	14	NA	TRBJ1-5	TRBV28	NA
CASIPGRDSLSYEQYF	TGTGCCAGCATCCCGGGACGGGACAGTCTCTCCTACGAGCAGTACTTC	16	TRBD1	TRBJ2-7	TRBV11-2	NA
CASSLTVSNEQFF	TGTGCCAGCAGCTTAACCGTCTCCAATGAGCAGTTCTTC	13	NA	TRBJ2-1	TRBV7-3	NA
CASSYSTGRNSGYTF	TGTGCCAGCAGTTACTCGACAGGGCGAAATTCTGGCTACACCTTC	15	TRBD1	TRBJ1-2	TRBV6-2/TRBV6-3	NA
CASTKNWDSYNYGYTF	TGTGCCAGCACCAAGAACTGGGACAGCTATAACTATGGCTACACCTTC	16	TRBD1	TRBJ1-2	TRBV11-2	NA
CASSVDRRSYEQYF	TGTGCCAGCAGCGTAGATCGTCGGTCCTACGAGCAGTACTTC	14	NA	TRBJ2-7	TRBV9	NA
CASSLFAGAEYEQYF	TGTGCCAGCAGCTTATTCGCGGGAGCTGAGTACGAGCAGTACTTC	15	TRBD2	TRBJ2-7	TRBV7-9	NA
CAISESFAGDNEQFF	TGTGCCATCAGTGAGTCCTTCGCGGGAGATAATGAGCAGTTCTTC	15	TRBD2	TRBJ2-1	TRBV10-3	once
CTSSQGLAGRDTYNEQFF	TGCACCAGCAGCCAGGGACTAGCGGGAAGAGATACCTACAATGAGCAGTTCTTC	18	NA	TRBJ2-1	TRBV1	NA
CASSSSGRASYEQYF	TGTGCCAGCAGCTCCAGCGGGAGGGCCTCCTACGAGCAGTACTTC	15	TRBD2	TRBJ2-7	TRBV11-1	NA
CATDRDYEQYF	TGTGCCACAGACAGGGACTACGAGCAGTACTTC	11	TRBD1	TRBJ2-7	TRBV28	NA
CASSQQGNTQYF	TGTGCCAGCAGTCAACAGGGGAATACGCAGTATTTT	12	TRBD1	TRBJ2-3	TRBV12-3/TRBV12-4	NA